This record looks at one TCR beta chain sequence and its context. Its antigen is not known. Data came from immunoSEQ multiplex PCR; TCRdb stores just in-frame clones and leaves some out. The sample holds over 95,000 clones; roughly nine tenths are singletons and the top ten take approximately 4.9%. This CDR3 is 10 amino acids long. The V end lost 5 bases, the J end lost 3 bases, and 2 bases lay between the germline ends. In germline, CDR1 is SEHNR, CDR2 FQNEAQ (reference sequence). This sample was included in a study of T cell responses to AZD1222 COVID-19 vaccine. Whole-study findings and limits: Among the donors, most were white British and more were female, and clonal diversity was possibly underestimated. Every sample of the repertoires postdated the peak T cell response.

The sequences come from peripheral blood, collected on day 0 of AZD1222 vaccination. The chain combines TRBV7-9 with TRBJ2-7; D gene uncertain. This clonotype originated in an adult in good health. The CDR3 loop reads CASSRYEQYF. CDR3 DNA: TGTGCCAGCAGCCGCTACGAGCAGTACTTC.